The 20 T cell receptor beta chains in this list originate from one sample, sequenced in a study of T cell responses to AZD1222 COVID-19 vaccine. Using immunoSEQ multiplex PCR, the repertoire was profiled, and TCRdb retains in-frame clones only, with some absent. The sample records 90,000 to 150,000 clones, about 90% being singletons. Material: peripheral blood, obtained on day 0 of AZD1222 vaccination. Source of these receptors: an adult in good health.

The chain carries TRBV19 and TRBJ2-2; 10 bases fit TRBD1. The CDR3 has 18 residues. Losses at the gene ends were 5 bases for V and 1 base for J; bases not matched to a gene: 10. The germline V gene has CDR1 LNHDA and CDR2 SQIVND (reference sequence). Here the CDR3 reads CASSASGQGTLNTGELFF. The CDR3 nucleotides are TGTGCCAGTAGTGCGTCGGGACAGGGGACGTTGAACACCGGGGAGCTGTTTTTT.

The chain has TRBV5-1 and TRBJ2-2; D uncertain. The CDR3 consists of 13 residues. The V gene lost 5 bases and the J gene lost 7 bases, with 12 bases spanning the gap. Per the germline V gene, CDR1 is SGHRS and CDR2 is YFSETQ. This CDR3 is CASSAVVGGELFF. DNA for the CDR3: TGCGCCAGCAGTGCGGTGGTTGGCGGGGAGCTGTTTTTT.

This chain links TRBV5-4 with TRBJ2-2; TRBD2 matches at 9 bases. This CDR3 region has 17 residues. Germline trimming cut 1 base from V and 3 bases from J; bases unmatched to any gene: 7. The V gene's germline CDR1 is SGHNT and CDR2 YYREEE (reference sequence). The CDR3 spells CASSLIGGRGDTGELFF. Here the CDR3 DNA reads TGTGCCAGCAGCTTGATTGGCGGGAGGGGTGACACCGGGGAGCTGTTTTTT.

The chain uses TRBV11-1 and TRBJ2-7; maybe TRBD1 (6 bases). CDR3 length: 14 residues. V lost 1 base, J lost 3 bases, and 10 bases lay in between. In germline, CDR1 is SGHAT, CDR2 FQDESV (reference sequence). The CDR3 here is CASSLEQGFYEQYF. The CDR3 DNA reads as TGTGCCAGCAGCTTAGAGCAGGGGTTCTACGAGCAGTACTTC.

This clone was counted once. The sample contains more than one DNA sequence encoding this CDR3. V gene TRBV9 combines with J gene TRBJ2-5, with TRBD2 matching over 8 bases. With V trimmed by 0 bases and J by 1 base, 5 bases remained unmatched. This CDR3 spans 16 amino acids. The germline V gene has CDR1 SGDLS and CDR2 YYNGEE. CDR3 nucleotides: TGTGCCAGCAGCGTAGCGGCTAGCGGGTCCCAAGAGACCCAGTACTTC. This codes for CASSVAASGSQETQYF.

The CDR3 here is CASLGRTGHYNEQFF. CDR3 DNA sequence: TGTGCCAGCTTGGGACGGACAGGTCACTACAATGAGCAGTTCTTC. The chain joins TRBV6-4 to TRBJ2-1; 7 bases are shared with TRBD1. The CDR3 spans 15 residues. Germline V CDR1 and CDR2: MRHNA, SNTAGT. V trimming: 8 bases; J trimming: 3 bases; junction bases outside the gene matches: 10.

The CDR3 region has the DNA TGTGCCAGCAGCTGGGGGCGTGGGACACTCGGCGAGCAGTACTTC. Translated: CASSWGRGTLGEQYF. The V gene is TRBV5-4, the J gene TRBJ2-7; the D gene is possibly TRBD1 (6 bases). Trimming pared 3 bases from V and 6 bases from J, leaving 19 bases between. CDR3 length: 15 amino acids. Germline V CDR1 and CDR2: SGHNT, YYREEE (reference sequence).

The gene calls are TRBV11-1 and TRBJ2-1; TRBD1 aligns across 9 bases. CDR1 and CDR2 (germline): SGHAT, FQDESV (reference sequence). The V gene end was trimmed by 3 bases and the J gene end by 7 bases; junction bases not matched to a gene: 7. The CDR3 runs 15 residues. The CDR3 is CASSFSGTGINEQFF. The CDR3 DNA sequence: TGTGCCAGCAGCTTTTCCGGGACAGGGATTAATGAGCAGTTCTTC.

J is TRBJ2-7 and V is TRBV6-5; 14 bases match TRBD2. The germline gives CDR1 MNHEY, CDR2 SVGAGI. The CDR3 is 14 residues long. V gave up 5 bases and J gave up 5 bases; unmatched junction bases: 2. The chain's CDR3 is CASSPGLAGDEQYF. The DNA of the CDR3 is TGTGCCAGCAGTCCGGGACTAGCGGGAGACGAGCAGTACTTC.

This clone was counted a single time. The V and J genes are TRBV4-2 and TRBJ2-3; a weak D match, TRBD2 (6 bases). CDR1 LGHNA and CDR2 YNFKEQ come from the germline V gene. The CDR3 consists of 17 residues. The V gene lost 1 base and the J gene lost 4 bases, with 18 bases spanning the gap. CDR3 protein: CASSQAVAAVYSDTQYF. As DNA, the CDR3 is TGTGCCAGCAGCCAAGCTGTAGCGGCTGTTTATTCAGATACGCAGTATTTT.

The V gene is TRBV3-1 (or the pseudogene TRBV3-2), the J gene TRBJ2-2; 9 bases align to TRBD1. With V trimmed by 7 bases and J by 4 bases, 10 bases remained unmatched. CDR1 LGHDT and CDR2 YNNKEL come from the germline V gene (reference sequence). CDR3 length: 16 amino acids. In nucleotides, the CDR3 is TGTGCCAGCACCTATATGGGACAGGGCGGCACCGGGGAGCTGTTTTTT. Amino acids: CASTYMGQGGTGELFF.

This clone was counted once. The chain links TRBV14 to TRBJ1-2; D is unresolved. This CDR3 has 12 residues. Germline V CDR1 and CDR2: SGHDN, FVKESK. The V gene lost 1 base and the J gene lost 4 bases, with 4 bases spanning the gap. CDR3 in DNA: TGTGCCAGCAGCCAAGCTGTCTATGGCTACACCTTC. Protein: CASSQAVYGYTF.

The gene calls are TRBV6-5 and TRBJ2-2; D unclear. The CDR3 sequence is 14 residues long. V was shortened by 7 bases and J by 0 bases, with 9 bases between the two germline ends. Germline loops: CDR1 MNHEY, CDR2 SVGAGI. In DNA form, the CDR3 reads TGTGCCAGCACGGCAGCTCCGAACACCGGGGAGCTGTTTTTT. Its protein is CASTAAPNTGELFF.

The V call is TRBV11-1, the J call TRBJ1-1, with D perhaps matching TRBD1 (5 bases). The germline CDR1 and CDR2 sequences are SGHAT and FQDESV (reference sequence). Trimming cost V 3 bases and J 1 base, with 15 bases left between them. This CDR3 has 16 residues. Written as DNA, the CDR3 is TGTGCCAGCAGCTTTTTCGGGGGTGGAAGGAACACTGAAGCTTTCTTT. Protein product: CASSFFGGGRNTEAFF.

This clone was counted a single time. The chain uses TRBV7-3 and TRBJ2-1, with TRBD2 matching 13 bases. This CDR3 comprises 18 residues. V lost 6 bases to trimming and J lost 8 bases; unmatched junction nucleotides: 16. Looked up from germline, CDR1 is SGHTA and CDR2 is FQGTGA. The CDR3 bases are TGTGCCAGCAGTCGAGAGGGGACTAGCGGGATTTTTAGCGATGAGCAGTTCTTC. It codes for CASSREGTSGIFSDEQFF.

This clone was counted a few times. The chain has TRBV7-6 and TRBJ2-7; the match to TRBD2 covers 7 bases. Germline CDR1 is SGHVS and CDR2 is FNYEAQ. J lost 2 bases, V lost 1 base, and 8 bases had no gene match. The length of the CDR3 is 16 residues. In DNA form, the CDR3 reads TGTGCCAGCAGCTTAGGGGAGAGCGGGGAGCCCTACGAGCAGTACTTC. Protein: CASSLGESGEPYEQYF.

This chain links TRBV4-1 with TRBJ2-1, with 7 bases that match TRBD2. The CDR3 runs to 14 residues. From germline, CDR1 is MGHRA and CDR2 YSYEKL. The ends lost 4 bases at V and 6 bases at J; junction bases unmatched: 6. CDR3 protein: CASSLSGRGNEQFF. The DNA of the CDR3 is TGCGCCAGCAGCCTCTCTGGGAGGGGCAATGAGCAGTTCTTC.

The chain carries TRBV19 and TRBJ2-7; D could derive from TRBD1 or TRBD2 (6 bases each). Trimming took 3 bases from V and 7 from J, leaving 25 bases between them. The CDR3 spans 17 residues. Per germline, CDR1 LNHDA and CDR2 SQIVND (reference sequence). Written as DNA, the CDR3 is TGTGCCAGTAGTATTAGATCCTTGGGGGGCCCTTCTGGGGAGCAGTACTTC. This encodes CASSIRSLGGPSGEQYF.

This clone was detected once. The chain links TRBV7-3 to TRBJ2-5; a possible D gene is TRBD2 (7 bases). CDR3 length: 15 amino acids. The V gene lost 2 bases and the J gene lost 2 bases, with 12 bases spanning the gap. Germline CDR1 SGHTA, CDR2 FQGTGA. The CDR3 spells CASSLAGDNQETQYF. DNA for the CDR3: TGTGCCAGCAGCTTAGCGGGGGACAATCAAGAGACCCAGTACTTC.

The chain is built from TRBV28 and TRBJ2-1, with a possible D match to TRBD2 (5 bases). V gave up 1 base and J gave up 0 bases, with 13 bases separating them. The CDR3 sequence is 17 residues long. CDR1 is MDHEN, CDR2 SYDVKM, per germline. The CDR3 nucleotides read TGTGCCAGCAGTTTATTCCGAGAGGGTTCCTCCTACAATGAGCAGTTCTTC. Translating it yields CASSLFREGSSYNEQFF.